The 9 T cell receptor beta chains below were found in one sample sequenced in a study of CD8 T cells in ankylosing spondylitis. TCRdb used MiXCR to reprocess the 5' RACE reads, holding one entry per CDR3 protein. The sample has about 400,000 distinct CDR3 sequences; 20% to 25% are singletons. Sequencing was performed on blood, either unsorted or a sorted T cell fraction (not recorded which). The receptor set was obtained from a male donor with ankylosing spondylitis or in good health (not recorded which).

The chain combines TRBV7-2 with TRBJ2-3, with 7 bases lining up with TRBD1. V dropped 5 bases and J dropped 3; count of bases not matched to a gene: 8. Germline lookup yields CDR1 SGHTA and CDR2 FQGNSA. This CDR3 is built from 15 residues. This CDR3 reads CASSPGGYTTDTQYF. The CDR3 DNA is TGTGCCAGCAGCCCAGGGGGATACACAACAGATACGCAGTATTTT.

This rearrangement joins TRBV4-1 to TRBJ2-1; unclear D gene. CDR3 length equals 15 residues. V lost 4 bases and J 4 bases, leaving 14 bases between the germline ends. CDR1 is MGHRA and CDR2 is YSYEKL in the germline V gene. The CDR3 bases are TGCGCCAGCAGCCCAATTCTGGACGGTTACAATGAGCAGTTCTTC. The encoded protein is CASSPILDGYNEQFF.

V and J are TRBV6-2 or TRBV6-3 and TRBJ2-1; D perhaps matches TRBD2 (5 bases). The germline V gene has CDR1 MNHEY and CDR2 SVGEGT. The CDR3 is 16 amino acids. The V gene lost 2 bases and the J gene lost 5 bases, with 16 bases spanning the gap. CDR3 in DNA: TGTGCCAGCAGTTACACTATACGTGCACTAGACAATGAGCAGTTCTTC. Translating gives CASSYTIRALDNEQFF.

This clonotype turned up a few times. The chain has TRBV29-1 and TRBJ2-7; 7 bases match TRBD1. The V segment lost 0 bases and the J segment 2 bases; nucleotides outside the gene matches: 4. Germline CDR1 reads SQVTM; CDR2 reads ANQGSEA. The CDR3 runs to 14 residues. Here the CDR3 reads CSVEEGDRPYEQYF. In nucleotides, the CDR3 is TGCAGCGTTGAAGAGGGGGACAGACCCTACGAGCAGTACTTC.

The chain has TRBV6-4 and TRBJ2-1, with 10 bases identical to TRBD2. CDR1 and CDR2 from the germline V gene are MRHNA and SNTAGT. This CDR3 is 15 amino acids long. V gave up 3 bases and J gave up 6 bases; unmatched junction bases: 5. CDR3 region: CASSESGGARNEQFF. In DNA, the CDR3 is TGTGCCAGCAGTGAAAGCGGGGGGGCCCGCAATGAGCAGTTCTTC.

V and J are TRBV2 and TRBJ2-5, with 11 bases identical to TRBD2. CDR1 SNHLY and CDR2 FYNNEI come from the germline V gene. Trimming cost V 6 bases and J 2 bases; bases outside gene matches: 8. The CDR3 contains 16 residues. The CDR3 loop reads CASRGTSGGLQETQYF. The CDR3 region has the DNA TGTGCCAGCAGGGGAACTAGCGGGGGACTACAAGAGACCCAGTACTTC. The whole variable domain, remainder taken from reference TRBV2 and TRBJ2-5, is EPEVTQTPSHQVTQMGQEVILRCVPISNHLYFYWYRQILGQKVEFLVSFYNNEISEKSEIFDDQFSVERPDGSNFTLKIRSTKLEDSAMYFCASRGTSGGLQETQYFGPGTRLLVL.

This clonotype was recorded a few times. Here the CDR3 reads CASNRGQLAETQYF. The CDR3 nucleotides are TGTGCCAGCAACAGGGGGCAACTAGCAGAGACCCAGTACTTC. The rearrangement uses TRBV3-1 and TRBJ2-5, with TRBD1 matching 9 bases. The CDR3 length is 14 residues. V lost 7 bases, J lost 4 bases, and 7 bases stayed unmatched. Germline CDR1 reads LGHDT; CDR2 reads YNNKEL (reference sequence).

There are a few counts of this clonotype. The J gene is TRBJ2-7, the V gene TRBV11-2; TRBD2 matches at 9 bases. The junction had 7 bases not matched to a gene; V was cut back by 1 base and J by 0 bases. The CDR3 covers 17 residues. CDR1 is SGHAT, CDR2 FQNNGV, per germline. CDR3 in amino acids: CASSLGATSGPSYEQYF. The CDR3 DNA sequence: TGTGCCAGCAGCTTAGGGGCGACTAGCGGACCCTCCTACGAGCAGTACTTC. Using reference TRBV11-2 and TRBJ2-7 for the parts outside the CDR3, the full variable domain is EAGVAQSPRYKIIEKRQSVAFWCNPISGHATLYWYQQILGQGPKLLIQFQNNGVVDDSQLPKDRFSAERLKGVDSTLKIQPAKLEDSAVYLCASSLGATSGPSYEQYFGPGTRLTVT.

V and J are TRBV12-5 and TRBJ2-1, with TRBD2 matching over 7 bases. There are 14 residues in the CDR3. The trim removed 11 bases at V and 1 base at J, leaving 8 bases unmatched. The germline CDR1 and CDR2 sequences are LGHNT and FRNRAP. The CDR3 loop is CAPLLGGSYNEQFF. The DNA for the CDR3 is TGTGCTCCCTTATTGGGGGGGTCCTACAATGAGCAGTTCTTC.